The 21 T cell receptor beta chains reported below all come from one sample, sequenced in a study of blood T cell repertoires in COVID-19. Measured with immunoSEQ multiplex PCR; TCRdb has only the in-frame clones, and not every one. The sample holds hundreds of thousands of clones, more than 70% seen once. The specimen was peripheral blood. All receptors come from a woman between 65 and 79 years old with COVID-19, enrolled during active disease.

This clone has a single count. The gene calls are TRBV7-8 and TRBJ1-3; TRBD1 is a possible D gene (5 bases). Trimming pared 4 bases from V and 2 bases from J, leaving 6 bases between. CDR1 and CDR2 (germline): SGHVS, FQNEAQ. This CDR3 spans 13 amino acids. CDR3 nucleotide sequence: TGTGCCAGCAGCTCCAGGGCTGGAAACACCATATATTTT. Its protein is CASSSRAGNTIYF.

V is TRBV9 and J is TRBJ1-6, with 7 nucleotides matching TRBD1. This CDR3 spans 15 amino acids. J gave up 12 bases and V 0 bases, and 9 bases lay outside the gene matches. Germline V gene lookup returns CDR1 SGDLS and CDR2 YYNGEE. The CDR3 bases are TGTGCCAGCAGCGTAGGCGACAGGGCCCTTGGACCCCTCCACTTT. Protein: CASSVGDRALGPLHF.

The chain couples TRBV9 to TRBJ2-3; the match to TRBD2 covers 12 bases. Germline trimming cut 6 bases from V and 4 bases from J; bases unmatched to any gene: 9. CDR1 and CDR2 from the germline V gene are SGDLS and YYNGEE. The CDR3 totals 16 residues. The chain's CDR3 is CASTRELAGGADTQYF. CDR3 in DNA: TGTGCCAGCACCAGGGAACTAGCGGGGGGAGCAGATACGCAGTATTTT.

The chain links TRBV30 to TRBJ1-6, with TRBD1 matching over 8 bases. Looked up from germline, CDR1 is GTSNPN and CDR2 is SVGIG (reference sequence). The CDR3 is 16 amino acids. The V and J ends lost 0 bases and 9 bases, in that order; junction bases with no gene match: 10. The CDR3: CAWSVRSGRGPSPLHF. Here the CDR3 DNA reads TGTGCCTGGAGTGTACGGTCGGGCAGGGGGCCTTCACCCCTCCACTTT. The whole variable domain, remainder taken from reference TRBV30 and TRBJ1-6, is SQTIHQWPATLVQPVGSPLSLECTVEGTSNPNLYWYRQAAGRGLQLLFYSVGIGQISSEVPQNLSASRPQDRQFILSSKKLLLSDSGFYLCAWSVRSGRGPSPLHFGNGTRLTVT.

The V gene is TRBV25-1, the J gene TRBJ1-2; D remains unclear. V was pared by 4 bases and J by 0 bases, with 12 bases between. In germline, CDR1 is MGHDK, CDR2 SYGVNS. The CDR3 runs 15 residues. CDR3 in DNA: TGTGCCAGCAGTGTTTGGGGAGGAGCTAACTATGGCTACACCTTC. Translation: CASSVWGGANYGYTF.

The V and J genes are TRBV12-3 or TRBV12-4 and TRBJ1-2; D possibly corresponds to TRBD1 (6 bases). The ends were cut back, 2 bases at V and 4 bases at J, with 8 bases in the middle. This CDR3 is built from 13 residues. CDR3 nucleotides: TGTGCCAGCAGTTTACGGGACACCTATGGCTACACCTTC. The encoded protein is CASSLRDTYGYTF.

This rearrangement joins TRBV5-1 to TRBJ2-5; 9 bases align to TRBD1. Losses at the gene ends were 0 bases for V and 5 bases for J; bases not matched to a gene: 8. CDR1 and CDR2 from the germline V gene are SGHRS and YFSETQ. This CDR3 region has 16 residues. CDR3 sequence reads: CASSLVGTGTGETQYF. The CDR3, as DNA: TGCGCCAGCAGCTTGGTGGGGACAGGGACGGGCGAGACCCAGTACTTC.

DNA for the CDR3: TGTGCCAGCAGTTTAACGGGCCAAGGGGGTCAGCCCCAGCATTTT. Amino acids: CASSLTGQGGQPQHF. The chain combines TRBV28 with TRBJ1-5; weak D call: TRBD1 (6 bases). The V gene's germline CDR1 is MDHEN and CDR2 SYDVKM. V gave up 2 bases and J gave up 6 bases, with 14 bases separating them. There are 15 residues in the CDR3.

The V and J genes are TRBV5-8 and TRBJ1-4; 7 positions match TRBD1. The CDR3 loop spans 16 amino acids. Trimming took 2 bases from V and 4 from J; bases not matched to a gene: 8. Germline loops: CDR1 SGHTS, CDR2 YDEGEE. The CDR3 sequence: CASSLEGQPINEKLFF. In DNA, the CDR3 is TGTGCCAGCAGCTTAGAGGGACAGCCGATTAATGAAAAACTGTTTTTT.

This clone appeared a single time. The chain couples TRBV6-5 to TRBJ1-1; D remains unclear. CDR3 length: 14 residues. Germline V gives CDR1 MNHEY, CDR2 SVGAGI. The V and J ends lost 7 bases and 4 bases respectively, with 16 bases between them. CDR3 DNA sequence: TGTGCCAGCATCAGAGGATCTATGACCACTGAAGCTTTCTTT. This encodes CASIRGSMTTEAFF.

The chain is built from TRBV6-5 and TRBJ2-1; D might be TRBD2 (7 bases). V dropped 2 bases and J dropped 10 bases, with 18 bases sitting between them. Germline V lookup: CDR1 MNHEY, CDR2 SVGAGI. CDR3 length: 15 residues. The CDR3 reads CASSYEGGGPYEQFF. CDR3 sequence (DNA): TGTGCCAGCAGTTACGAAGGGGGGGGGCCTTACGAGCAGTTCTTC.

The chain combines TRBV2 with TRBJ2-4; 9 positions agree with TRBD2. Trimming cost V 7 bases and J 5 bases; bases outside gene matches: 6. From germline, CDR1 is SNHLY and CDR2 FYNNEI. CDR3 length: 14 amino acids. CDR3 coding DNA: TGTGCCAGCAACGCGGGAGGGGGGCAAAACATTCAGTACTTC. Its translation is CASNAGGGQNIQYF.

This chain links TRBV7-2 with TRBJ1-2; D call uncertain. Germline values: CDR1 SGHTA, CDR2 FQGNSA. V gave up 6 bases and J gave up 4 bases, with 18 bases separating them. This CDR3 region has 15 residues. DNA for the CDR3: TGTGCCAGCAGGGAAGCGGGTGCCGGGAGCTATGGCTACACCTTC. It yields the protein CASREAGAGSYGYTF.

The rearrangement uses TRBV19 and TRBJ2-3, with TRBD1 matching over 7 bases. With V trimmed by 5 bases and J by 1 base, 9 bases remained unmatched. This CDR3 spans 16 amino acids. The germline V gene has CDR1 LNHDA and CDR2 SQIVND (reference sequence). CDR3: CASSVTGDSRTDTQYF. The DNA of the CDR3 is TGTGCCAGTAGTGTAACCGGGGACAGCCGCACAGATACGCAGTATTTT.

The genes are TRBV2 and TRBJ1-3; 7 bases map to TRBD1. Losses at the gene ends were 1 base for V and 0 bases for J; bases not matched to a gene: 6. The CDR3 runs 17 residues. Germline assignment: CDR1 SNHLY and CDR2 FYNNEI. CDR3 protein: CASSEGTGHSSGNTIYF. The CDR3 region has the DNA TGTGCCAGCAGTGAAGGGACAGGCCACAGCTCTGGAAACACCATATATTTT.

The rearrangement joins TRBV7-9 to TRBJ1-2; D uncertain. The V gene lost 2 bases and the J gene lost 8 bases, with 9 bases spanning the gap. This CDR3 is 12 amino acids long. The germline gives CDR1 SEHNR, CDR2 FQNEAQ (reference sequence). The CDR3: CASSLSEEGYTF. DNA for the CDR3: TGTGCCAGCAGCTTATCTGAGGAAGGCTACACCTTC.

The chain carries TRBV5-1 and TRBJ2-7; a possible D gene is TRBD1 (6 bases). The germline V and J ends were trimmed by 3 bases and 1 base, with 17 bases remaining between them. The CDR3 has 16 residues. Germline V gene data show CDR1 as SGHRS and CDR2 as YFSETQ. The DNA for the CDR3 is TGCGCCAGCAGCTCACCACAGGGAGAGATATCCTACGAGCAGTACTTC. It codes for CASSSPQGEISYEQYF. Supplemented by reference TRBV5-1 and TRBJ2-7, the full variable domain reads KAGVTQTPRYLIKTRGQQVTLSCSPISGHRSVSWYQQTPGQGLQFLFEYFSETQRNKGNFPGRFSGRQFSNSRSEMNVSTLELGDSALYLCASSSPQGEISYEQYFGPGTRLTVT.

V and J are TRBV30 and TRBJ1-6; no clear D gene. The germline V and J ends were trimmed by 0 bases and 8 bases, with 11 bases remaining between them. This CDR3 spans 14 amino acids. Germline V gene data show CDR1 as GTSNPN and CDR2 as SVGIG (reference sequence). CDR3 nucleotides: TGTGCCTGGAGTGTGAGGGCGGTTCATTCACCCCTCCACTTT. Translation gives CAWSVRAVHSPLHF.

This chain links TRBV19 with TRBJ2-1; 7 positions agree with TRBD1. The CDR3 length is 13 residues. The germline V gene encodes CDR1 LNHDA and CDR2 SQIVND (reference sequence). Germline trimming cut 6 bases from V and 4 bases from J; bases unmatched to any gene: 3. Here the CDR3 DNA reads TGTGCCAGTAGGAAGACAGGGTACAATGAGCAGTTCTTC. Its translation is CASRKTGYNEQFF.

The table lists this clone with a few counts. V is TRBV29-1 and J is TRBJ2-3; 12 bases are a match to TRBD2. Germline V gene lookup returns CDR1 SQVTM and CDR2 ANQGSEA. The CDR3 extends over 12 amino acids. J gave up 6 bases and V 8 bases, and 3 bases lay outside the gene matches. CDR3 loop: CSFGLAGDTQYF. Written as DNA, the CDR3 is TGCAGCTTTGGACTAGCGGGGGATACGCAGTATTTT.

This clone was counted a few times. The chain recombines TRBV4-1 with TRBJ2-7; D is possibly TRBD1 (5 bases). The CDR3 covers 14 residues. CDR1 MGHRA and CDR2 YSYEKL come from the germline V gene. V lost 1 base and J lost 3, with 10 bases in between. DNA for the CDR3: TGCGCCAGCAGCCAAGGTAGGGGCCTCTACGAGCAGTACTTC. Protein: CASSQGRGLYEQYF.